A single sample is the source of the 18 T cell receptor beta chains below, sequenced in a study of spatial heterogeneity in lung cancer. Time point noted: blood at routine non-recurrence follow-up after resection. Material for sequencing was whole RNA from tumor, nontumor lung or frozen PBMC, left unsorted. TCRdb called the 5' RACE reads again in MiXCR, with one record for every CDR3 protein. The table lists about 47,000 distinct CDR3 sequences, under 8% of them singletons. The sequenced sample was PBMCs, obtained at follow-up. The receptors originated from a female donor with early-stage non-small cell lung cancer.

This clonotype was seen many times. The rearrangement joins TRBV20-1 to TRBJ2-5, with no clear D. Trimming removed 0 bases at V and 7 bases at J, with 15 bases between. Germline V gives CDR1 DFQATT, CDR2 SNEGSKA (reference sequence). The CDR3 is made up of 14 amino acids. The CDR3 here is CSARDKASLATQYF. CDR3 sequence (DNA): TGCAGTGCTAGAGATAAGGCCAGCCTTGCGACCCAGTACTTC.

This clonotype appeared many times. CDR3 nucleotide sequence: TGTGCCAGCAGTCCTTTGAGAGGAGATACGCAGTATTTT. Translated: CASSPLRGDTQYF. This rearrangement joins TRBV7-2 to TRBJ2-3; D remains ambiguous. The CDR3 is 13 amino acids. The germline gives CDR1 SGHTA, CDR2 FQGNSA. V gave up 6 bases and J gave up 5 bases, with 12 bases separating them.

This clonotype was seen a handful of times. This chain connects TRBV7-2 to TRBJ1-1; the match to TRBD1 covers 10 bases. J lost 3 bases, V lost 4 bases, and 5 bases had no gene match. This CDR3 spans 15 amino acids. The V gene's germline CDR1 is SGHTA and CDR2 FQGNSA. CDR3 protein: CASSSGTGAHTEAFF. CDR3 nucleotides: TGTGCCAGCAGCTCCGGGACAGGGGCCCACACTGAAGCTTTCTTT.

In its sample, this clonotype was seen many times. J is TRBJ1-1 and V is TRBV7-3; D not resolved. Germline V gene data show CDR1 as SGHTA and CDR2 as FQGTGA. The V end was cut by 3 bases, the J end by 1 base, with 6 bases between. The CDR3 has 13 residues. CDR3 coding DNA: TGTGCCAGCAGCTTCCCAGGGAACACTGAAGCTTTCTTT. Residues: CASSFPGNTEAFF.

J is TRBJ2-1 and V is TRBV7-8, with D possibly TRBD1 on 7 matching bases. Germline assignment: CDR1 SGHVS and CDR2 FQNEAQ. The CDR3 has 17 amino acids. The V gene lost 5 bases and the J gene lost 0 bases, with 17 bases spanning the gap. CDR3 bases: TGTGCCAGCAGCCACGGAGGGGGCATCACCTCCTACAATGAGCAGTTCTTC. This codes for CASSHGGGITSYNEQFF. Full variable domain (missing parts from reference TRBV7-8 and TRBJ2-1): GAGVSQSPRYKVAKRGQDVALRCDPISGHVSLFWYQQALGQGPEFLTYFQNEAQLDKSGLPSDRFFAERPEGSVSTLKIQRTQQEDSAVYLCASSHGGGITSYNEQFFGPGTRLTVL.

V is TRBV16 and J is TRBJ1-4; D remains unclear. The CDR3 length is 20 residues. Per the germline V gene, CDR1 is KGHSY and CDR2 is FQNENV. V was clipped by 2 bases and J by 0 bases, with 22 bases between them. CDR3 sequence: CASSQRYHTGPPATNEKLFF. CDR3 nucleotide sequence: TGTGCCAGCAGCCAAAGGTATCACACCGGACCGCCTGCAACTAATGAAAAACTGTTTTTT.

The chain uses TRBV5-1 and TRBJ2-5; TRBD1 is a possible D gene (6 bases). Germline assignment: CDR1 SGHRS and CDR2 YFSETQ. The ends were cut back, 0 bases at V and 2 bases at J, with 8 bases in the middle. The CDR3 is 14 amino acids. CDR3 bases: TGCGCCAGCAGCTTGGAAGGACAGCAAGAGACCCAGTACTTC. Encoded protein: CASSLEGQQETQYF.

Here the CDR3 reads CASSRINTEAFF. CDR3 bases: TGTGCCAGCAGCCGGATTAACACTGAAGCTTTCTTT. This chain connects TRBV5-5 to TRBJ1-1; the D is unclear. CDR1 and CDR2 (germline): SGHKS, YYEKEE (reference sequence). This CDR3 region has 12 residues. The V and J ends lost 4 bases and 2 bases respectively, with 6 bases between them.

This clonotype was counted at least ten times. The chain has TRBV3-1 and TRBJ2-4; tentative D call: TRBD2 (8 bases). Germline CDR1 reads LGHDT; CDR2 reads YNNKEL (reference sequence). The CDR3 runs to 14 residues. Trimming removed 4 bases at V and 8 bases at J, with 15 bases between. The CDR3 spells CASSLQGTRDIQYF. The CDR3 DNA reads TGTGCCAGCAGCCTACAGGGGACTAGGGACATTCAGTACTTC.

This clonotype was observed many times. This sequence joins TRBV5-4 and TRBJ1-2, with 7 nucleotides matching TRBD1. Germline V gene sequence: CDR1 SGHNT, CDR2 YYREEE (reference sequence). The CDR3 has 15 amino acids. V lost 2 bases and J lost 6; bases outside the gene matches: 10. The CDR3 spells CASSFMPGGRDGYTF. The CDR3 DNA reads TGTGCCAGCAGCTTTATGCCAGGGGGACGGGATGGCTACACCTTC.

The chain couples TRBV7-2 to TRBJ1-2; D perhaps matches TRBD1 (6 bases). Germline assignment: CDR1 SGHTA and CDR2 FQGNSA. Trimming removed 4 bases at V and 3 bases at J, with 18 bases between. The length of the CDR3 is 16 residues. For the CDR3, the DNA is TGTGCCAGCAGCTCCCCAGCGGGGGCGAATGACTATGGCTACACCTTC. Protein sequence: CASSSPAGANDYGYTF.

This clonotype was detected a few times. This chain uses TRBV7-9 with TRBJ2-1, with D maybe TRBD2 (7 bases). The CDR3 spans 16 residues. V was trimmed by 1 base and J by 3 bases, leaving 13 bases between them. Per the germline V gene, CDR1 is SEHNR and CDR2 is FQNEAQ (reference sequence). The CDR3 DNA reads TGTGCCAGCAGCTTAGAACGGGGGGCCTTCTACAATGAGCAGTTCTTC. Residues: CASSLERGAFYNEQFF.

Here the CDR3 reads CASSLGDPREQYF. DNA for the CDR3: TGTGCCAGCAGCTTGGGGGACCCTAGGGAGCAGTACTTC. The chain uses TRBV5-4 and TRBJ2-7, with D perhaps assigned TRBD1 or TRBD2 (5 bases each). CDR3 length: 13 amino acids. The V gene's germline CDR1 is SGHNT and CDR2 YYREEE (reference sequence). With 0 bases removed from V and 7 bases from J, the gap between germline ends came to 11 bases.

This clonotype was seen only a few times. The chain uses TRBV6-5 and TRBJ2-7; D gene ambiguous. Germline lookup yields CDR1 MNHEY and CDR2 SVGAGI. The CDR3 is made up of 13 amino acids. Trimming stripped 6 bases from V and 2 bases from J, with 11 bases between. CDR3 region: CASRGWVTYEQYF. The CDR3, as DNA: TGTGCCAGCAGAGGGTGGGTCACCTACGAGCAGTACTTC.

The rearrangement links TRBV6-2 or TRBV6-3 to TRBJ2-1, with 15 bases identical to TRBD2. Germline CDR1 and CDR2: MNHEY and SVGEGT. V lost 4 bases, J lost 2 bases, and 9 bases stayed unmatched. This CDR3 region has 19 residues. CDR3 sequence reads: CASSFSGTSGGTAYNEQFF. DNA for the CDR3: TGTGCCAGCAGTTTCTCCGGGACTAGCGGGGGGACCGCCTACAATGAGCAGTTCTTC.

This clonotype has at least ten counts. The J gene is TRBJ2-2, the V gene TRBV18; D not resolved. This CDR3 comprises 15 residues. Germline V gene lookup returns CDR1 KGHSH and CDR2 LQKENI. V was shortened by 2 bases and J by 5 bases, with 12 bases between the two germline ends. The CDR3: CASSPNRQSTGELFF. The DNA for the CDR3 is TGTGCCAGCTCACCAAACCGCCAGTCGACCGGGGAGCTGTTTTTT.

At least ten counts were recorded for this clonotype. The chain uses TRBV11-2 and TRBJ1-5, with D possibly TRBD1 on 6 matching bases. The CDR3 totals 18 residues. With 0 bases removed from V and 2 bases from J, the gap between germline ends came to 17 bases. Germline V lookup: CDR1 SGHAT, CDR2 FQNNGV. The CDR3 reads CASSLDLGQGWGNQPQHF. As DNA, the CDR3 is TGTGCCAGCAGCTTAGATTTAGGTCAGGGGTGGGGCAATCAGCCCCAGCATTTT.

Many counts were recorded for this clonotype. The chain is built from TRBV5-1 and TRBJ2-3; tentatively, D is TRBD2 (5 bases). V was trimmed by 0 bases and J by 2 bases, leaving 7 bases between them. Germline V gene lookup returns CDR1 SGHRS and CDR2 YFSETQ. The CDR3 spans 14 residues. For the CDR3, the DNA is TGCGCCAGCAGCTTGGAGAGGGACACAGATACGCAGTATTTT. This encodes CASSLERDTDTQYF. Drawing the rest from reference TRBV5-1 and TRBJ2-3, the complete variable domain is KAGVTQTPRYLIKTRGQQVTLSCSPISGHRSVSWYQQTPGQGLQFLFEYFSETQRNKGNFPGRFSGRQFSNSRSEMNVSTLELGDSALYLCASSLERDTDTQYFGPGTRLTVL.